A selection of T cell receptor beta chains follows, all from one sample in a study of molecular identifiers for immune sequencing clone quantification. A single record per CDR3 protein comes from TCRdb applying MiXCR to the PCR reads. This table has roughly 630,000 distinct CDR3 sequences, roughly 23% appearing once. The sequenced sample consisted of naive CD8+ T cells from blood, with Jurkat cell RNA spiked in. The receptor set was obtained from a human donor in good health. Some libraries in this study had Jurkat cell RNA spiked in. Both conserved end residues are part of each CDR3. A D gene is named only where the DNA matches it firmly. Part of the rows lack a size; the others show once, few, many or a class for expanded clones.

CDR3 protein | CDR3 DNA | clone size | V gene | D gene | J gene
CASSSDRYTF | TGTGCCAGCAGCTCCGACCGCTACACCTTC | few | TRBV12-3/TRBV12-4 | - | TRBJ1-2
CASSAPGGKEQYF | TGTGCCAGCAGCGCTCCGGGGGGGAAGGAGCAGTACTTC | - | TRBV7-9 | TRBD2 | TRBJ2-7
CASSSSKETQYF | TGTGCCAGCAGCTCGTCTAAAGAGACCCAGTACTTC | - | TRBV7-9 | - | TRBJ2-5
CASSSIRSTEAFF | TGTGCCAGCAGCTCGATTCGATCCACTGAAGCTTTCTTT | many | TRBV7-2 | - | TRBJ1-1
CAWSVGLGTGYDEQFF | TGTGCCTGGAGTGTAGGGCTCGGGACAGGCTACGATGAGCAGTTCTTC | - | TRBV30 | TRBD1 | TRBJ2-1
CASSLEGAGGPFLYEQYF | TGTGCCAGCAGCTTAGAAGGAGCGGGAGGGCCGTTCCTCTACGAGCAGTACTTC | many | TRBV7-9 | TRBD2 | TRBJ2-7
CASSPLSKYNEQFF | TGTGCCAGCAGCCCCTTAAGTAAATACAATGAGCAGTTCTTC | - | TRBV11-2 | - | TRBJ2-1
CASRRTSGLDNEQFF | TGTGCCAGCAGGCGGACTAGCGGGCTCGACAATGAGCAGTTCTTC | - | TRBV11-2 | TRBD2 | TRBJ2-1
CASSTQAASYNEQFF | TGTGCCAGTAGTACCCAAGCGGCCTCCTACAATGAGCAGTTCTTC | many | TRBV19 | - | TRBJ2-1
CAIIPGGGTGQYF | TGTGCCATTATTCCCGGTGGCGGCACTGGGCAGTACTTC | - | TRBV2 | - | TRBJ2-7
CASSQGLTGEQYF | TGCGCCAGCAGCCAAGGTCTAACGGGCGAGCAGTACTTC | many | TRBV4-3 | - | TRBJ2-7
CASSAPRGQYF | TGTGCCAGCAGCGCCCCACGCGGGCAGTACTTC | - | TRBV28 | - | TRBJ2-7
CASSPGEQYF | TGTGCCAGCAGCCCTGGGGAGCAGTACTTC | many | TRBV7-9 | - | TRBJ2-7
CASSATGGEYEQYF | TGTGCCAGTAGCGCTACAGGGGGCGAATACGAGCAGTACTTC | - | TRBV19 | TRBD1 | TRBJ2-7
CSARGGGGQLNTEAFF | TGCAGTGCTAGAGGGGGGGGCGGGCAACTGAACACTGAAGCTTTCTTT | once | TRBV20-1 | - | TRBJ1-1
CASSVVQGYEQYF | TGCGCCAGCAGCGTGGTTCAGGGCTACGAGCAGTACTTC | many | TRBV4-1 | - | TRBJ2-7
CASSIVLAGGPGTDTQYF | TGTGCCAGTAGTATCGTGCTAGCGGGGGGGCCGGGCACAGATACGCAGTATTTT | - | TRBV19 | TRBD2 | TRBJ2-3
CASSGQSRLYEQYF | TGTGCCAGCAGTGGACAGAGCAGGTTATACGAGCAGTACTTC | few | TRBV12-3/TRBV12-4 | - | TRBJ2-7
CARRVGGGTYEQYF | TGTGCCCGCCGCGTCGGGGGGGGGACCTACGAGCAGTACTTC | - | TRBV9 | TRBD2 | TRBJ2-7
CASSLSGQRNNEQFF | TGTGCCAGCAGCTTATCCGGACAAAGAAACAATGAGCAGTTCTTC | few | TRBV5-4 | - | TRBJ2-1
CASSLPQTEAKNTEAFF | TGTGCCAGCAGCTTACCCCAGACAGAAGCCAAGAACACTGAAGCTTTCTTT | many | TRBV7-9 | - | TRBJ1-1
CSVEVGARYEQYF | TGCAGCGTTGAAGTCGGTGCGCGCTACGAGCAGTACTTC | many | TRBV29-1 | - | TRBJ2-7
CASSQGNAEAFF | TGTGCCAGCAGCCAAGGAAACGCTGAAGCCTTCTTT | - | TRBV7-9 | - | TRBJ1-1
CASTPGQGNEQFF | TGTGCCAGCACTCCGGGACAGGGAAATGAGCAGTTCTTC | many | TRBV6-6 | TRBD1 | TRBJ2-1
CASSHGLVGHSYEQYF | TGTGCCAGCAGCCACGGACTAGTGGGCCACTCCTACGAGCAGTACTTC | few | TRBV14 | TRBD2 | TRBJ2-7
CTSDRVGYGYTF | TGTACCTCCGACAGGGTTGGCTATGGCTACACCTTC | - | TRBV27 | TRBD1 | TRBJ1-2
CASSLVLAASGNEQFF | TGTGCCAGCAGTTTGGTCCTAGCGGCATCCGGCAATGAGCAGTTCTTC | - | TRBV27 | TRBD2 | TRBJ2-1
CSANSLDGARGGTQYF | TGCAGTGCTAACTCCCTCGACGGGGCGCGGGGAGGTACGCAGTATTTT | - | TRBV20-1 | - | TRBJ2-3
CASTYGQVLNTEAFF | TGCGCCAGCACCTACGGACAGGTCCTGAACACTGAAGCTTTCTTT | - | TRBV23-1 | TRBD1 | TRBJ1-1
CASSLYRTQAGTDTQYF | TGTGCCAGCAGTTTATATCGGACACAGGCTGGCACAGATACGCAGTATTTT | many | TRBV12-3/TRBV12-4 | - | TRBJ2-3
CSARGTERFYEQYF | TGCAGTGCTAGAGGGACGGAAAGATTCTACGAGCAGTACTTC | - | TRBV20-1 | - | TRBJ2-7
CSVEDGTIYEQYF | TGCAGCGTTGAGGACGGGACAATCTACGAGCAGTACTTC | - | TRBV29-1 | - | TRBJ2-7
CASSYVRDTEAFF | TGTGCCAGCAGTTACGTGAGGGACACTGAAGCTTTCTTT | many | TRBV6-2/TRBV6-3 | - | TRBJ1-1
CASSYSRFPTYEQYF | TGTGCCAGCAGTTACTCGAGATTTCCAACCTACGAGCAGTACTTC | - | TRBV6-5 | - | TRBJ2-7
CASSYSPGLGLDTQYF | TGTGCCAGCAGTTACTCTCCCGGACTAGGGTTAGATACGCAGTATTTT | many | TRBV6-5 | TRBD2 | TRBJ2-3
CSVEEGDGARFNEQFF | TGCAGCGTTGAAGAGGGGGACGGCGCCCGCTTCAATGAGCAGTTCTTC | many | TRBV29-1 | - | TRBJ2-1
CASSPNHRGTGSGTQYF | TGTGCCAGCAGCCCGAATCATAGGGGGACAGGGTCTGGCACGCAGTATTTT | - | TRBV27 | TRBD1 | TRBJ2-3
CASSITGGYEQYF | TGTGCCAGCAGTATAACAGGGGGCTACGAGCAGTACTTC | few | TRBV19 | TRBD1 | TRBJ2-7
CASSLVASGWVGEQYF | TGTGCCAGCAGCTTGGTAGCGTCAGGCTGGGTTGGCGAGCAGTACTTC | few | TRBV5-3 | - | TRBJ2-7
CARMIAGGHYNEQFF | TGTGCCAGGATGATAGCGGGAGGGCACTACAATGAGCAGTTCTTC | - | TRBV2 | TRBD2 | TRBJ2-1
CASSMTANTGGLFF | TGTGCCAGTAGTATGACAGCGAACACCGGGGGGCTGTTTTTT | - | TRBV19 | - | TRBJ2-2
CASSETIFNEAFF | TGTGCCAGCAGCGAGACAATTTTTAATGAAGCTTTCTTT | few | TRBV12-3/TRBV12-4 | - | TRBJ1-1
CAWSPFPNPGQGRFINTGELFF | TGTGCCTGGAGTCCCTTTCCAAATCCGGGACAGGGCCGTTTCATAAACACCGGGGAGCTGTTTTTT | - | TRBV30 | TRBD1 | TRBJ2-2
CATIDGTNGSGEQFF | TGTGCCACCATAGACGGGACTAACGGGAGTGGTGAGCAGTTCTTC | once | TRBV24-1 | TRBD2 | TRBJ2-1
CASIKKYRNTEAFF | TGTGCCAGCATCAAAAAATACAGGAACACTGAAGCTTTCTTT | few | TRBV6-6 | - | TRBJ1-1
CAWSLLSADEQYF | TGTGCCTGGAGCCTCCTTTCAGCGGACGAGCAGTACTTC | many | TRBV30 | - | TRBJ2-7
CATQQGAVGYTF | TGTGCCACTCAACAGGGGGCGGTCGGCTACACCTTC | many | TRBV19 | TRBD1 | TRBJ1-2
CASSRRTKQGSDTEAFF | TGTGCCAGCAGCCGAAGAACCAAACAGGGGTCGGACACTGAAGCTTTCTTT | - | TRBV7-9 | TRBD1 | TRBJ1-1
CASSLIVGQGGQETQYF | TGCGCCAGCAGCTTAATAGTGGGACAGGGAGGCCAAGAGACCCAGTACTTC | few | TRBV5-1 | TRBD1 | TRBJ2-5
CASSQDIFNGPEAFF | TGTGCCAGCAGCCAAGATATCTTCAACGGGCCTGAGGCTTTCTTT | - | TRBV3-1 | - | TRBJ1-1